One sample yielded the 3 T cell receptor beta chains listed below, sequenced in a study of TIL therapy for anti-PD-1-resistant metastatic lung cancer. The libraries were made with immunoSEQ v3. Libraries were prepared by immunoSEQ multiplex PCR; TCRdb keeps only in-frame clonotypes and omits some of them. The sample lists tens of thousands of clones; 79% were seen once. Time point defined: pre-treatment sample, taken before nivolumab and TIL therapy. This sample comprised blood, obtained at baseline. The receptors here all came from a man between 65 and 85 years old with non-small cell lung cancer.

Here the CDR3 DNA reads TGTGCCAGCAGCTTAACAGGTAACAATGAGCAGTTCTTC. As protein: CASSLTGNNEQFF. This rearrangement joins TRBV5-5 to TRBJ2-1, with TRBD1 as a possible D gene (5 bases). The CDR3 sequence is 13 residues long. With 2 bases removed from V and 5 bases from J, the gap between germline ends came to 8 bases. Germline-derived CDR1 and CDR2 are SGHKS and YYEKEE (reference sequence).

The chain links TRBV6-9 to TRBJ2-3, with unresolved D. Trimming pared 5 bases from V and 2 bases from J, leaving 29 bases between. This CDR3 has 20 amino acids. Germline-derived CDR1 and CDR2 are MNHGY and SVAAGI. CDR3 protein: CASSNPPGRPTGRDTDTQYF. In DNA, the CDR3 is TGTGCCAGCAGTAACCCCCCAGGCAGGCCAACCGGAAGAGACACAGATACGCAGTATTTT.

The gene calls are TRBV19 and TRBJ2-7; TRBD1 matches at 10 bases. Germline assignment: CDR1 LNHDA and CDR2 SQIVND (reference sequence). Germline trimming cut 6 bases from V and 9 bases from J; bases unmatched to any gene: 8. CDR3 length: 13 residues. Here the CDR3 DNA reads TGTGCCAGTAGCCCGGACAGGGGGTTACCGCAGTACTTC. This encodes CASSPDRGLPQYF.